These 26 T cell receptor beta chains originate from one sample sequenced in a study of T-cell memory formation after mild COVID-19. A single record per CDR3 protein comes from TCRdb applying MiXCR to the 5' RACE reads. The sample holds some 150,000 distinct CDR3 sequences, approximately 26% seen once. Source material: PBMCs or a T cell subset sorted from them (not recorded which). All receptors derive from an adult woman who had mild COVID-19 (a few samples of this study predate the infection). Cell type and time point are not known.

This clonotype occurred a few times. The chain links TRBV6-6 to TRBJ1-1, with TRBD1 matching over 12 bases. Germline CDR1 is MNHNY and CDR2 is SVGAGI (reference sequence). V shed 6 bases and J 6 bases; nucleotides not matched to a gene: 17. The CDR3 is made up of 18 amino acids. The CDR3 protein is CASRKLPGQGAGDSEAFF. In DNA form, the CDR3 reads TGTGCCAGCAGGAAACTACCGGGACAGGGGGCGGGAGATTCTGAAGCTTTCTTT.

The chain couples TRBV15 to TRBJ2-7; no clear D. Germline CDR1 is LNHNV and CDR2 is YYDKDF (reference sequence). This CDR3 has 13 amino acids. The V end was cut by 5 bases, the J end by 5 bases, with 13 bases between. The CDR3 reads CATSEEVYDEQYF. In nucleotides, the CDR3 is TGTGCCACCAGCGAAGAGGTTTACGACGAGCAGTACTTC. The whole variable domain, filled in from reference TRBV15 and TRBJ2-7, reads DAMVIQNPRYQVTQFGKPVTLSCSQTLNHNVMYWYQQKSSQAPKLLFHYYDKDFNNEADTPDNFQSRRPNTSFCFLDIRSPGLGDTAMYLCATSEEVYDEQYFGPGTRLTVT.

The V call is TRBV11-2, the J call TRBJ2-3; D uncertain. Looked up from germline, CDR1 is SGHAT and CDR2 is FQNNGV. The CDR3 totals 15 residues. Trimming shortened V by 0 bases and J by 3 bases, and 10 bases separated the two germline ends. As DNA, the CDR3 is TGTGCCAGCAGCTTAGAGTTGGATGTTACAGATACGCAGTATTTT. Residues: CASSLELDVTDTQYF.

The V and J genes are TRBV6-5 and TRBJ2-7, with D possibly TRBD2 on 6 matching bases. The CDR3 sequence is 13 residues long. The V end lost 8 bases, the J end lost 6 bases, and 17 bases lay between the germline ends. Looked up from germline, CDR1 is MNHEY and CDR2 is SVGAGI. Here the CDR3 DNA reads TGTGCCAGCTCCTTCGGCGGGGTCGGCGAGCAGTACTTC. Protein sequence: CASSFGGVGEQYF.

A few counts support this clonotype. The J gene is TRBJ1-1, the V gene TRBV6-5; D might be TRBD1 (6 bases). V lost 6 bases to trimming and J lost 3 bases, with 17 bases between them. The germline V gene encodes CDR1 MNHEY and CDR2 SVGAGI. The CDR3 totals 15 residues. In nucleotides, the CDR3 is TGTGCCAGCAGAATACTGGGGGGCGCGGACACTGAAGCTTTCTTT. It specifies CASRILGGADTEAFF.

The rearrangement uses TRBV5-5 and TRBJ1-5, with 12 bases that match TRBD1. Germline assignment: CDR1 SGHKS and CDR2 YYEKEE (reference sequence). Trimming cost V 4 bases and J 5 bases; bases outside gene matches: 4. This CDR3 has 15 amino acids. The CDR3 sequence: CASSPGDRGHQPQHF. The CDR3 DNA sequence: TGTGCCAGCAGCCCTGGGGACAGGGGGCATCAGCCCCAGCATTTT.

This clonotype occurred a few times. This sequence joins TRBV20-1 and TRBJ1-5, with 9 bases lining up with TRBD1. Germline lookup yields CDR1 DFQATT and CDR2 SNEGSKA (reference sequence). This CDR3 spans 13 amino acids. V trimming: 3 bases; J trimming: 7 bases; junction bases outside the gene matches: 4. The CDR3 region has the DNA TGCAGTGCTAGGGAGGACAGGGGCCAGCCCCAGCATTTT. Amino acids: CSAREDRGQPQHF.

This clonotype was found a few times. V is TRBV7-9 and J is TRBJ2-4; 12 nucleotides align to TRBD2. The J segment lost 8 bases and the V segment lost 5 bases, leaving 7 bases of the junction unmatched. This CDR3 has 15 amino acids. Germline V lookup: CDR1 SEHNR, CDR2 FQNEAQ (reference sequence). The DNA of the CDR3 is TGTGCCAGCAGCACGACTAGCGGGGGCCTTGACATTCAGTACTTC. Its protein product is CASSTTSGGLDIQYF.

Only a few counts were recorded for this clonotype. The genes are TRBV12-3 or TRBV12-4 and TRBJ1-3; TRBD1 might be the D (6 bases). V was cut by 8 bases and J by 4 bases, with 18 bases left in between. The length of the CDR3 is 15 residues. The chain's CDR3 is CASGTQGFLGNTIYF. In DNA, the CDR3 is TGTGCCAGCGGGACACAGGGTTTCTTAGGAAACACCATATATTTT.

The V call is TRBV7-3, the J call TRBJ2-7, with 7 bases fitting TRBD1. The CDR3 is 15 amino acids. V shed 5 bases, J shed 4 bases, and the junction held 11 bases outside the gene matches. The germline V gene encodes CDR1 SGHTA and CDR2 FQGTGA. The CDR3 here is CASSLRDSLPYEQYF. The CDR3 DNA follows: TGTGCCAGCAGCCTCCGGGACAGCCTCCCTTACGAGCAGTACTTC.

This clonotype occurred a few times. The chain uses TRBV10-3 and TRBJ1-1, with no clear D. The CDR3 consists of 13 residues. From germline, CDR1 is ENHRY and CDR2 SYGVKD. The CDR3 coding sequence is TGTGCTTTCAGCCCGGGCGCGAACACTGAAGCTTTCTTT. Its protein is CAFSPGANTEAFF.

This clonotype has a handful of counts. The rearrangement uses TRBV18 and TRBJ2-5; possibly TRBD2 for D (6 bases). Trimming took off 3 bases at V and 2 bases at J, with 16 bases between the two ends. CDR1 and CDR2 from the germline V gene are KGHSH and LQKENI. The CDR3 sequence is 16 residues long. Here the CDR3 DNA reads TGTGCCAGCTCACCCCCCGGAGGGACCACACAAGAGACCCAGTACTTC. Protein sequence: CASSPPGGTTQETQYF.

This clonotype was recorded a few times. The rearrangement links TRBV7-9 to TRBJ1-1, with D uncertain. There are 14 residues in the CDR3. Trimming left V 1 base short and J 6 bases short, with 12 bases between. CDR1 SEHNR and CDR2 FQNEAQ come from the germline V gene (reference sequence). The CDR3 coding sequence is TGTGCCAGCAGCTTAGTGCCGGGGTTGGCTGAAGCTTTCTTT. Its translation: CASSLVPGLAEAFF.

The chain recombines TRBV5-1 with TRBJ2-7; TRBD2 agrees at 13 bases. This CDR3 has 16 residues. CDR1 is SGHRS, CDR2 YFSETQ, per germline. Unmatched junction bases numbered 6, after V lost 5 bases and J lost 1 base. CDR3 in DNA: TGCGCCAGCAGGTTGACTAGCGGGAGGACGTCCTACGAGCAGTACTTC. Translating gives CASRLTSGRTSYEQYF.

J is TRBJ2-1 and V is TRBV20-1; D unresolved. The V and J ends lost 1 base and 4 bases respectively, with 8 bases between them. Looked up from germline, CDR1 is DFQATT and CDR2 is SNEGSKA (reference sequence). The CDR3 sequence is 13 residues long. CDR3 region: CSARGGNYNEQFF. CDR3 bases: TGCAGTGCTAGAGGAGGTAATTACAATGAGCAGTTCTTC.

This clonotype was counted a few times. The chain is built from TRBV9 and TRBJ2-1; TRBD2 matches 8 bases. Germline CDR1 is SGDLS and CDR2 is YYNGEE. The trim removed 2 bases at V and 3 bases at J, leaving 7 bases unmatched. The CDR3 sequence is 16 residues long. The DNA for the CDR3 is TGTGCCAGCAGCGTGACCGGGGGGGGAATCTACAATGAGCAGTTCTTC. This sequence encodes CASSVTGGGIYNEQFF. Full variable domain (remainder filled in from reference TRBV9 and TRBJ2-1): DSGVTQTPKHLITATGQRVTLRCSPRSGDLSVYWYQQSLDQGLQFLIQYYNGEERAKGNILERFSAQQFPDLHSELNLSSLELGDSALYFCASSVTGGGIYNEQFFGPGTRLTVL.

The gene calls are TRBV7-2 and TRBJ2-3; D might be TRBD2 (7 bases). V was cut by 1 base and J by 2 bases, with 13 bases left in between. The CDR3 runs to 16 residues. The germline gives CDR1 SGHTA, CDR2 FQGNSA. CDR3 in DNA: TGTGCCAGCAGCTTAGTAGGGGGGGCTTTCACAGATACGCAGTATTTT. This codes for CASSLVGGAFTDTQYF. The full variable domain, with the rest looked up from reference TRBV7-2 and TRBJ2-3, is GAGVSQSPSNKVTEKGKDVELRCDPISGHTALYWYRQSLGQGLEFLIYFQGNSAPDKSGLPSDRFSAERTGGSVSTLTIQRTQQEDSAVYLCASSLVGGAFTDTQYFGPGTRLTVL.

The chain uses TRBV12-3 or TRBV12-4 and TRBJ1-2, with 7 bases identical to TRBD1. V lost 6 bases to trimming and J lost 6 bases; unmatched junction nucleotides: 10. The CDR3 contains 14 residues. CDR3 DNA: TGTGCCAGCAGCCTCTCGGCAGGGGGTCATGGCTACACCTTC. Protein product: CASSLSAGGHGYTF.

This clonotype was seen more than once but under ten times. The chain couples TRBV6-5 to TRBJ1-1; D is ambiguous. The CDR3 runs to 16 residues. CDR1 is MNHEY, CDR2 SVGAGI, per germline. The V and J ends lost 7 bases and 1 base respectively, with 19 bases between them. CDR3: CASNNGRERGNTEAFF. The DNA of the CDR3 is TGTGCCAGCAACAACGGAAGGGAGCGGGGGAACACTGAAGCTTTCTTT.

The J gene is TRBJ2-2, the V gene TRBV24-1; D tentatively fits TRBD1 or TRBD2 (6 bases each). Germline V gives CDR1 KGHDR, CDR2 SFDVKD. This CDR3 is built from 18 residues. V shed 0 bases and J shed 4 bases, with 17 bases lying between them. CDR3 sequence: CATSDLRGAGASTGELFF. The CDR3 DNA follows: TGTGCCACCAGTGATTTGCGCGGGGCAGGGGCGAGCACCGGGGAGCTGTTTTTT.

In nucleotides, the CDR3 is TGTGCCAGCAGCTTAGCTGATCTGGGTGAGCAGTTCTTC. Its translation is CASSLADLGEQFF. The chain joins TRBV7-9 to TRBJ2-1, with no clear D. Looked up from germline, CDR1 is SEHNR and CDR2 is FQNEAQ (reference sequence). V lost 0 bases and J lost 9, with 9 bases in between. This CDR3 comprises 13 residues.

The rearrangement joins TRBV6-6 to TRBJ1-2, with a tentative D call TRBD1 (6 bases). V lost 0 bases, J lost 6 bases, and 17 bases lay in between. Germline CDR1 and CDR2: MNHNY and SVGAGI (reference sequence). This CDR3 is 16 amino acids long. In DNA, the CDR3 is TGTGCCAGCAGTTACTCGGTGCATGGGGGGGCCGATGGCTACACCTTC. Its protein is CASSYSVHGGADGYTF.

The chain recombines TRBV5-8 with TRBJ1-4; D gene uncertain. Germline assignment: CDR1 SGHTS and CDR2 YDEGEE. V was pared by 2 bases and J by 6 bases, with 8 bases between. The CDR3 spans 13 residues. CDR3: CASSLVNDEKLFF. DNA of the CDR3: TGTGCCAGCAGCTTAGTAAACGATGAAAAACTGTTTTTT.

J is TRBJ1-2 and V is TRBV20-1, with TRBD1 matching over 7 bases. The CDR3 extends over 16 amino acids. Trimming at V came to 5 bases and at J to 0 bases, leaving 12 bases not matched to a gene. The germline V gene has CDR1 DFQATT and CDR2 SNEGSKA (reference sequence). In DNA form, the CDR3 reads TGCAGTGCTTCGACAGGGAGCTTTCCTCCTAACTATGGCTACACCTTC. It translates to CSASTGSFPPNYGYTF.

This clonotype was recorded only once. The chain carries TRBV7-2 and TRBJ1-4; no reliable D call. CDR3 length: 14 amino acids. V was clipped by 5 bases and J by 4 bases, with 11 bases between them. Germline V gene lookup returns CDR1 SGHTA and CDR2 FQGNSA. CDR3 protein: CASSHYRNNEKLFF. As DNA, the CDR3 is TGTGCCAGCAGCCACTACCGGAATAATGAAAAACTGTTTTTT.

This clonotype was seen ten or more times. Written as DNA, the CDR3 is TGCGCCAGCAGCCAATTGACAGGGGGAGTAACAGATACGCAGTATTTT. It yields the protein CASSQLTGGVTDTQYF. The chain joins TRBV4-1 to TRBJ2-3; the match to TRBD1 covers 9 bases. V lost 2 bases and J lost 3; bases outside the gene matches: 6. The germline V gene encodes CDR1 MGHRA and CDR2 YSYEKL. This CDR3 comprises 16 residues.